The entry below gives a single TCR beta chain sequence along with its context. Its specificity is not known. The data were produced by immunoSEQ multiplex PCR, yet TCRdb's version contains in-frame clones alone and is incomplete. The sample has tens of thousands of clones, just under 90% seen once. The germline CDR1 and CDR2 sequences are SEHNR and FQNEAQ (reference sequence). The CDR3 totals 12 residues. Trimming stripped 1 base from V and 9 bases from J, with 9 bases between. The data originate from a study of a mutant IDH1 vaccine in newly diagnosed glioma. As for the study in general: Patients, over weeks 1, 3, 5, 7, 11, 15, 19 and 23, received a total of eight vaccinations. Radiotherapy, temozolomide, or both had been given previously, and both were given to most.

Time point indicated: week 5, during vaccination. All doses held 300 ug of mutant IDH1 20-mer peptide, with topical imiquimod. The chain couples TRBV7-9 to TRBJ1-1, with a possible D match to TRBD1 (6 bases). Sequences were derived from PBMCs, sampled from a glioma patient whose treatment included an IDH1 peptide vaccine. This TCR derives from a woman between 40 and 50 years old with glioma. CDR3 amino acids: CASSLVGTKAFF. The DNA of the CDR3 is TGTGCCAGCAGCTTAGTGGGGACAAAAGCTTTCTTT.